A single sample gave rise to the 18 T cell receptor beta chains below, sequenced in a study of identical twins. TCRdb ran MiXCR on the 5' RACE reads and lists one entry per CDR3 protein. The data contain 1.5 million to 2 million distinct CDR3 sequences, about 30% of them seen just once; the ten biggest clones take up over 0.25%. The sequenced sample consisted of cord blood. Every receptor here comes from a newborn girl in good health.

J is TRBJ2-5 and V is TRBV20-1, with TRBD2 matching over 9 bases. Germline CDR1 and CDR2: DFQATT and SNEGSKA (reference sequence). The CDR3 is 15 amino acids. V dropped 4 bases and J dropped 4; count of bases not matched to a gene: 10. CDR3 in DNA: TGCAGTGCTACCTTATCTAGCGGGATAGGAGAGACCCAGTACTTC. This gives the protein CSATLSSGIGETQYF.

About this clonotype itself: A single base separates this from a much larger clone, so it may be a read error. The rearrangement uses TRBV6-6 and TRBJ1-2, with D perhaps TRBD1 (6 bases). The CDR3 totals 13 residues. Germline V gene lookup returns CDR1 MNHNY and CDR2 SVGAGI (reference sequence). The CDR3 sequence: CASSSPGGYGCTF. The CDR3 nucleotides read TGTGCCAGCAGTTCCCCGGGGGGCTATGGCTGCACCTTC.

In its sample, this clonotype was seen many times. The gene calls are TRBV6-2 or TRBV6-3 and TRBJ2-7; the D is unclear. The V end lost 5 bases, the J end lost 3 bases, and 17 bases lay between the germline ends. Germline lookup yields CDR1 MNHEY and CDR2 SVGEGT. The CDR3 is 15 amino acids. The CDR3 here is CASSGRGSANYEQYF. CDR3 DNA: TGTGCCAGCAGTGGACGCGGCTCGGCCAACTACGAGCAGTACTTC.

This clonotype was recorded a few times. V usage is TRBV6-5 and J usage is TRBJ2-1; TRBD2 matches 10 bases. The CDR3 is 16 amino acids. The germline V gene encodes CDR1 MNHEY and CDR2 SVGAGI. V lost 0 bases, J lost 6 bases, and 5 bases stayed unmatched. The CDR3 bases are TGTGCCAGCAGTTACTCTAGGCTAGCGGGAGTCAATGAGCAGTTCTTC. Protein: CASSYSRLAGVNEQFF.

This clonotype appeared a few times. The V gene is TRBV20-1, the J gene TRBJ2-7; 12 nucleotides align to TRBD2. The germline CDR1 and CDR2 sequences are DFQATT and SNEGSKA (reference sequence). V was pared by 0 bases and J by 3 bases, with 12 bases of the junction left unmatched. The length of the CDR3 is 18 residues. The DNA for the CDR3 is TGCAGTGCTAGAGACCCCAGGTCTAGCGGGAGGGCCCTCTACGAGCAGTACTTC. Translated, it gives CSARDPRSSGRALYEQYF.

The chain employs TRBV28 and TRBJ1-1; D is unclear. Germline values: CDR1 MDHEN, CDR2 SYDVKM. The V end lost 8 bases, the J end lost 7 bases, and 14 bases lay between the germline ends. The CDR3 has 12 residues. The CDR3 loop reads CASSSHQLEAFF. CDR3 bases: TGTGCCAGCTCCTCCCATCAACTTGAAGCTTTCTTT.

This clonotype was picked up a small number of times. The V gene is TRBV20-1, the J gene TRBJ2-1; 9 nucleotides line up with TRBD2. Trimming cost V 3 bases and J 6 bases; bases outside gene matches: 6. The CDR3 runs to 14 residues. Germline loops: CDR1 DFQATT, CDR2 SNEGSKA (reference sequence). CDR3 bases: TGCAGTGCTAGTGGGGGACTAGCCTCCAATGAGCAGTTCTTC. It is translated as CSASGGLASNEQFF.

Notes on this clonotype: Compared with germline, one end of the junction differs, possibly owing to a read error. This rearrangement joins TRBV20-1 to TRBJ2-3; TRBD2 matches at 7 bases. CDR3 length equals 14 residues. Germline V gene data show CDR1 as DFQATT and CDR2 as SNEGSKA (reference sequence). The CDR3 DNA follows: TGCAGTGCAAGGCTAGCGGCTAGCACAGATACGCCGTATTTT. It specifies CSARLAASTDTPYF.

The CDR3 DNA is TGTGCCACCGCCCGAGGGGGGGACACCGGGGAGCTGTTTTTT. As protein: CATARGGDTGELFF. The J gene is TRBJ2-2, the V gene TRBV24-1, with a tentative D call TRBD2 (7 bases). Trimming took off 9 bases at V and 3 bases at J, with 13 bases between the two ends. This CDR3 contains 14 residues. Germline values: CDR1 KGHDR, CDR2 SFDVKD.

This clonotype showed up just a few times. The chain uses TRBV7-9 and TRBJ1-4; a possible D gene is TRBD1 (5 bases). The CDR3 has 14 residues. Germline CDR1 SEHNR, CDR2 FQNEAQ (reference sequence). The V end was cut by 5 bases, the J end by 8 bases, with 15 bases between. The CDR3 nucleotides are TGTGCCAGCAGCCCGACAGACGTCAACGAAAAACTGTTTTTT. It codes for CASSPTDVNEKLFF.

The table lists this clonotype with many counts. The chain couples TRBV27 to TRBJ1-2; D gene uncertain. The germline V gene has CDR1 MNHEY and CDR2 SMNVEV (reference sequence). V was pared by 6 bases and J by 4 bases, with 15 bases between. The CDR3 totals 14 residues. CDR3: CASSPQRGLYGYTF. The CDR3 DNA follows: TGTGCCAGCAGCCCACAGAGAGGTCTCTATGGCTACACCTTC.

The chain joins TRBV11-2 to TRBJ2-5; a weak D match, TRBD2 (5 bases). Trimming left V 5 bases short and J 3 bases short, with 25 bases between. Germline CDR1 is SGHAT and CDR2 is FQNNGV. This CDR3 is 18 amino acids long. This chain's CDR3 is CASSPARLVGRLKETQYF. In DNA form, the CDR3 reads TGTGCCAGCAGCCCCGCCCGCCTAGTCGGCCGACTAAAAGAGACCCAGTACTTC.

This clonotype has just a few counts. V is TRBV2 and J is TRBJ2-7; D possibly corresponds to TRBD1 (5 bases). CDR3 length equals 12 residues. Germline V gene data show CDR1 as SNHLY and CDR2 as FYNNEI. V shed 9 bases and J shed 7 bases, with 16 bases lying between them. CDR3 bases: TGTGCCAGTAGGGTAGGGGTTCAGGAGCAGTACTTC. This gives the protein CASRVGVQEQYF. Using reference TRBV2 and TRBJ2-7 for the parts outside the CDR3, the full variable domain is EPEVTQTPSHQVTQMGQEVILRCVPISNHLYFYWYRQILGQKVEFLVSFYNNEISEKSEIFDDQFSVERPDGSNFTLKIRSTKLEDSAMYFCASRVGVQEQYFGPGTRLTVT.

CDR3 sequence (DNA): TGCGCCAGCAGCCAACCTACAACAGGGACCTATGGCTACACCTTC. This translates into CASSQPTTGTYGYTF. This chain links TRBV4-1 with TRBJ1-2; D is possibly TRBD1 (6 bases). The V end was cut by 2 bases, the J end by 4 bases, with 14 bases between. The CDR3 has 15 residues. Looked up from germline, CDR1 is MGHRA and CDR2 is YSYEKL.

This clonotype was found a few times. The chain has TRBV6-5 and TRBJ2-7; a possible D gene is TRBD1 (6 bases). Germline values: CDR1 MNHEY, CDR2 SVGAGI. Trimming took 2 bases from V and 7 from J, leaving 15 bases between them. This CDR3 is built from 14 residues. CDR3 sequence: CASSYGDTYNEQYF. CDR3 DNA: TGTGCCAGCAGTTACGGGGACACCTACAATGAGCAGTACTTC.

The rearrangement uses TRBV20-1 and TRBJ2-5; D may be TRBD2 (5 bases). The length of the CDR3 is 14 residues. V was shortened by 4 bases and J by 1 base, with 13 bases between the two germline ends. Germline values: CDR1 DFQATT, CDR2 SNEGSKA (reference sequence). CDR3 bases: TGCAGTGCTAACCCGGAGGTCCTCCAAGAGACCCAGTACTTC. As protein: CSANPEVLQETQYF.

A few counts support this clonotype. A much bigger clone sits one base away, suggesting this may be a read error. This chain links TRBV6-2 or TRBV6-3 with TRBJ2-1, with 7 bases aligning to TRBD1. The assigned J gene may be wrong: the sequence end matches TRBJ2-7 better. Germline V gives CDR1 MNHEY, CDR2 SVGEGT. The CDR3 totals 12 residues. CDR3 sequence (DNA): TGTGCCAGCAGGACAGGGAACAATGAGCAGTACTTC. This translates into CASRTGNNEQYF.

This clonotype was detected a few times. The chain uses TRBV27 and TRBJ2-7; 10 bases map to TRBD1. Losses at the gene ends were 3 bases for V and 6 bases for J; bases not matched to a gene: 5. This CDR3 region has 14 residues. Germline CDR1 reads MNHEY; CDR2 reads SMNVEV (reference sequence). CDR3 protein: CASSFDRGPVEQYF. CDR3 nucleotide sequence: TGTGCCAGCAGTTTTGACAGGGGGCCGGTCGAGCAGTACTTC.